A single sample gave rise to the 26 T cell receptor beta chains below, sequenced in a study of early T cells in non-severe SARS-CoV-2 infection. TCRdb reprocessed the 5' RACE reads via MiXCR and lists one record per CDR3 protein. The sample lists about 45,000 distinct CDR3 sequences, more than 9% occurring once. Sample: whole blood. These TCRs come from an adult who was a healthcare worker with PCR-confirmed SARS-CoV-2 infection or an uninfected control (not recorded which).

This clonotype was seen a handful of times. The V call is TRBV4-2, the J call TRBJ1-6, with 7 nucleotides matching TRBD1. Trimming removed 4 bases from V and 10 bases from J; junction bases left unmatched: 13. The CDR3 runs to 16 residues. CDR1 LGHNA and CDR2 YNFKEQ come from the germline V gene. CDR3 coding DNA: TGTGCCAGCAGCCCGGGTGGGGCAGGGGGACGGTCACCCCTCCACTTT. This encodes CASSPGGAGGRSPLHF.

The chain combines TRBV5-4 with TRBJ2-3, with D unclear. With 3 bases removed from V and 5 bases from J, the gap between germline ends came to 10 bases. There are 13 residues in the CDR3. Germline assignment: CDR1 SGHNT and CDR2 YYREEE (reference sequence). The CDR3 DNA sequence: TGTGCCAGCAGCTCCCATTCTGTAGATACGCAGTATTTT. It encodes CASSSHSVDTQYF.

This clonotype was recorded at least ten times. The rearrangement links TRBV28 to TRBJ1-4, with no clear D. This CDR3 has 13 residues. V was trimmed by 6 bases and J by 4 bases, leaving 9 bases between them. CDR1 is MDHEN, CDR2 SYDVKM, per germline. The CDR3 loop is CASRSFVNEKLFF. For the CDR3, the DNA is TGTGCCAGCAGGTCGTTTGTTAATGAAAAACTGTTTTTT.

This clonotype was seen only a few times. V is TRBV12-3 or TRBV12-4 and J is TRBJ1-2; 8 bases map to TRBD1. The V and J ends lost 7 bases and 2 bases, in that order; junction bases with no gene match: 9. The CDR3 totals 15 residues. The CDR3 sequence is CASTVTGTGNYGYTF. The CDR3, as DNA: TGTGCCAGCACCGTCACCGGGACAGGAAACTATGGCTACACCTTC.

In its sample, this clonotype was seen a few times. V and J are TRBV15 and TRBJ2-6, with D possibly being TRBD1 (6 bases). Trimming took 4 bases from V and 0 from J, leaving 13 bases between them. This CDR3 spans 17 amino acids. The germline V gene has CDR1 LNHNV and CDR2 YYDKDF (reference sequence). CDR3 residues: CATSIGQTISGANVLTF. CDR3 sequence (DNA): TGTGCCACCAGCATAGGACAGACTATCTCTGGGGCCAACGTCCTGACTTTC.

This clonotype was seen ten or more times. The genes are TRBV19 and TRBJ2-7; unclear D gene. Germline CDR1 reads LNHDA; CDR2 reads SQIVND (reference sequence). This CDR3 contains 15 residues. V dropped 5 bases and J dropped 0 bases, with 14 bases sitting between them. The CDR3 loop reads CASSAYSWSSYEQYF. The CDR3 DNA sequence: TGTGCCAGTAGTGCCTATTCTTGGAGCTCCTACGAGCAGTACTTC.

This clonotype was counted between two and nine times. This chain uses TRBV21-1 with TRBJ2-2. TRBV21-1 is noted as a pseudogene. CDR3 length equals 12 residues. CDR3 sequence: CAGRTCVGELFF. CDR3 coding DNA: TGTGCCGGTCGGACCTGCGTGGGGGAGCTGTTTTTT.

This chain uses TRBV6-2 or TRBV6-3 with TRBJ1-5; D is ambiguous. The CDR3 has 14 residues. The ends were cut back, 2 bases at V and 1 base at J, with 6 bases in the middle. The V gene's germline CDR1 is MNHEY and CDR2 SVGEGT. In DNA form, the CDR3 reads TGTGCCAGCAGTTACGTATCGAGCAATCAGCCCCAGCATTTT. This encodes CASSYVSSNQPQHF.

This clonotype was seen repeatedly, ten times or more. The chain employs TRBV4-2 and TRBJ2-7, with D possibly matching TRBD2 (6 bases). Germline V gene data show CDR1 as LGHNA and CDR2 as YNFKEQ. The V end lost 3 bases, the J end lost 2 bases, and 11 bases lay between the germline ends. The CDR3 extends over 14 amino acids. For the CDR3, the DNA is TGTGCCAGCAGCCAGGGACTCACGACCTACGAGCAGTACTTC. This encodes CASSQGLTTYEQYF.

At least ten counts were recorded for this clonotype. The rearrangement joins TRBV12-3 or TRBV12-4 to TRBJ2-6; the match to TRBD2 covers 11 bases. This CDR3 has 17 residues. Losses at the gene ends were 6 bases for V and 0 bases for J; bases not matched to a gene: 4. The CDR3 here is CASSLGTSGSGANVLTF. The CDR3, as DNA: TGTGCCAGCAGCCTCGGGACTAGCGGCTCTGGGGCCAACGTCCTGACTTTC.

The table lists this clonotype with many counts. The V gene is TRBV28, the J gene TRBJ1-5; D not resolved. The CDR3 runs 14 residues. The germline V gene has CDR1 MDHEN and CDR2 SYDVKM. Trimming took 3 bases from V and 1 from J, leaving 7 bases between them. The CDR3 nucleotides read TGTGCCAGCAGTTTGACCTTGAGCAATCAGCCCCAGCATTTT. This codes for CASSLTLSNQPQHF.

This clonotype was seen a handful of times. CDR3 sequence reads: CASSMGTESYEQYF. CDR3 coding DNA: TGTGCCAGCAGCATGGGGACAGAATCTTACGAGCAGTACTTC. The chain joins TRBV5-6 to TRBJ2-7; TRBD1 matches at 7 bases. This CDR3 comprises 14 residues. The germline V gene encodes CDR1 SGHDT and CDR2 YYEEEE. V was pared by 4 bases and J by 4 bases, with 8 bases of the junction left unmatched. The whole variable domain, filled in from reference TRBV5-6 and TRBJ2-7, reads DAGVTQSPTHLIKTRGQQVTLRCSPKSGHDTVSWYQQALGQGPQFIFQYYEEEERQRGNFPDRFSGHQFPNYSSELNVNALLLGDSALYLCASSMGTESYEQYFGPGTRLTVT.

This clonotype was seen repeatedly, ten times or more. The chain has TRBV6-5 and TRBJ1-1, with 9 bases matching TRBD1. Germline-derived CDR1 and CDR2 are MNHEY and SVGAGI. J was trimmed by 1 base and V by 2 bases; bases with no gene match: 11. The CDR3 has 18 residues. The CDR3: CASSYGTGFAVTNTEAFF. CDR3 coding DNA: TGTGCCAGCAGTTACGGGACAGGGTTCGCTGTAACGAACACTGAAGCTTTCTTT.

This clonotype has a count of ten or more. The rearrangement links TRBV7-2 to TRBJ2-7, with 11 bases aligning to TRBD2. V gave up 5 bases and J gave up 0 bases; unmatched junction bases: 6. CDR1 and CDR2 (germline): SGHTA, FQGNSA. The CDR3 contains 16 residues. DNA of the CDR3: TGTGCCAGCAGCCCGGGACTAGCGGAAAGCTCCTACGAGCAGTACTTC. Encoded protein: CASSPGLAESSYEQYF.

The CDR3 DNA reads TGTGCCAGCAGCAAAGTCCTGACAGGCGACCTCTTTTCTGGGGCCAACGTCCTGACTTTC. This gives the protein CASSKVLTGDLFSGANVLTF. J is TRBJ2-6 and V is TRBV21-1; the DNA was not used to check the table's D call, TRBD1. TRBV21-1 is labeled a pseudogene. The CDR3 is 20 residues long.

This clonotype was detected many times. This rearrangement joins TRBV29-1 to TRBJ2-3; TRBD2 aligns across 7 bases. V trimming: 6 bases; J trimming: 3 bases; junction bases outside the gene matches: 6. This CDR3 is 13 amino acids long. Germline lookup yields CDR1 SQVTM and CDR2 ANQGSEA. DNA of the CDR3: TGCAGCGTGCCGGGACTAACGACAGATACGCAGTATTTT. As protein: CSVPGLTTDTQYF.

This clonotype was seen at least ten times. An end of the junction does not agree with germline; a read error may underlie this. The chain is built from TRBV7-7 and TRBJ1-2; D gene uncertain. The germline gives CDR1 SSHAT, CDR2 FNYEAQ (reference sequence). This CDR3 contains 11 residues. The CDR3 DNA sequence: TGTGCTAGCAGCTTAGCAGACGGCTACACCTTC. Translation: CASSLADGYTF.

In its sample, this clonotype was seen many times. This sequence joins TRBV4-2 and TRBJ2-1, with 10 bases fitting TRBD1. Trimming removed 6 bases from V and 6 bases from J; junction bases left unmatched: 2. The CDR3 totals 13 residues. The germline CDR1 and CDR2 sequences are LGHNA and YNFKEQ. DNA of the CDR3: TGTGCCAGCAGAGGGACAGGGGTCAATGAGCAGTTCTTC. Its protein is CASRGTGVNEQFF.

This clonotype was detected a few times. The chain combines TRBV6-2 or TRBV6-3 with TRBJ2-7; no definite D call. In germline, CDR1 is MNHEY, CDR2 SVGEGT. The germline V and J ends were trimmed by 7 bases and 6 bases, with 13 bases remaining between them. The CDR3 totals 12 residues. In DNA form, the CDR3 reads TGTGCCAGCACCAACGGACCCCTCGAGCAGTACTTC. Translation: CASTNGPLEQYF.

DNA of the CDR3: TGCGCCAGCAGCCAAGTCGGACTAGCGGAATACAATGAGCAGTTCTTC. It encodes CASSQVGLAEYNEQFF. The gene calls are TRBV4-1 and TRBJ2-1, with 10 positions matching TRBD2. The length of the CDR3 is 16 residues. Looked up from germline, CDR1 is MGHRA and CDR2 is YSYEKL. The junction had 4 bases not matched to a gene; V was cut back by 1 base and J by 4 bases.

The rearrangement links TRBV5-6 to TRBJ1-2, with no clear D. CDR1 SGHDT and CDR2 YYEEEE come from the germline V gene. This CDR3 has 12 amino acids. Trimming stripped 0 bases from V and 6 bases from J, with 6 bases between. CDR3 nucleotides: TGTGCCAGCAGCTTGGGGCAGCATGGCTACACCTTC. Translating gives CASSLGQHGYTF.

This clonotype was recorded at least ten times. The rearrangement links TRBV12-3 or TRBV12-4 to TRBJ2-1, with 8 bases lining up with TRBD2. V trimming: 1 base; J trimming: 10 bases; junction bases outside the gene matches: 18. The CDR3 is made up of 18 amino acids. The CDR3 protein is CASSLEPGGLAGWREQFF. The CDR3 DNA follows: TGTGCCAGCAGTTTAGAGCCGGGGGGCTTAGCGGGATGGCGGGAGCAGTTCTTC.

A few counts support this clonotype. V and J are TRBV10-3 and TRBJ2-5; TRBD2 agrees at 14 bases. This CDR3 has 21 amino acids. CDR1 ENHRY and CDR2 SYGVKD come from the germline V gene. With V trimmed by 3 bases and J by 2 bases, 17 bases remained unmatched. The CDR3 nucleotides read TGTGCCATCAGTGATTTCCTACAGCACAAGAGACTAGCGGGGGGGCAAGAGACCCAGTACTTC. It encodes CAISDFLQHKRLAGGQETQYF.

This clonotype was seen at least ten times. The rearrangement joins TRBV27 to TRBJ2-4, with TRBD1 matching 7 bases. Germline CDR1 reads MNHEY; CDR2 reads SMNVEV (reference sequence). V lost 3 bases, J lost 15 bases, and 8 bases stayed unmatched. The CDR3 loop spans 12 amino acids. The CDR3 protein is CASSFQGQEWYF. CDR3 coding DNA: TGTGCCAGCAGTTTCCAAGGACAGGAATGGTACTTC.

The rearrangement uses TRBV5-1 and TRBJ2-3, with 11 bases fitting TRBD2. The germline gives CDR1 SGHRS, CDR2 YFSETQ. The V segment lost 4 bases and the J segment 4 bases; nucleotides outside the gene matches: 8. The CDR3 sequence is 16 residues long. The DNA of the CDR3 is TGCGCCAGCAGCAGCACTAGCGGGAGATCCTCAGATACGCAGTATTTT. Protein sequence: CASSSTSGRSSDTQYF.

J is TRBJ2-7 and V is TRBV6-1, with D perhaps TRBD1 (5 bases). CDR1 and CDR2 (germline): MNHNS, SASEGT. There are 12 residues in the CDR3. Trimming pared 9 bases from V and 3 bases from J, leaving 12 bases between. CDR3 sequence (DNA): TGTGCCAGTCGACAGACCCTCTACGAGCAGTACTTC. Amino acids: CASRQTLYEQYF.